The sequence of this T cell receptor beta chain was determined in a study of beta chain features in type 1 diabetes. About the research overall: There was similarity between patients and healthy donors in age, gender and cell yields.

The authors reverse transcribed all of the isolated RNA, so sequencing captured expressed TCRB transcripts. Measured with immunoSEQ multiplex PCR; TCRdb has only the in-frame clones, and not every one. In the table there are 150,000 or so clones, roughly 10% of which are singletons. This CDR3 region has 18 residues. Germline V gene data show CDR1 as SGHNT and CDR2 as YYREEE (reference sequence). V lost 3 bases, J lost 2 bases, and 13 bases stayed unmatched. In this sample, this clone turned up a few times. No antigen is known for it. Blood was collected once per donor into heparin, averaging about 120 mL. Stem cell-like memory, regulatory, central memory and naive CD4+ cells were sorted via CD45RO/CCR7/CD25/CD127/CD95/CD27. Whole-study findings and limits: The VDJ junctions of type 1 diabetes patients carried fewer insertions and more deletions.

The rearrangement joins TRBV5-4 to TRBJ2-3, with 9 positions matching TRBD2. Sample: central memory CD4+ T cells from blood. This TCR derives from a woman between 35 and 50 years old in good health. This CDR3 reads CASSSLAPTSGTTDTQYF. Written as DNA, the CDR3 is TGTGCCAGCAGCTCCCTGGCCCCGACTAGCGGAACCACAGATACGCAGTATTTT. Combining the CDR3 with reference TRBV5-4 and TRBJ2-3 gives the whole variable domain ETGVTQSPTHLIKTRGQQVTLRCSSQSGHNTVSWYQQALGQGPQFIFQYYREEENGRGNFPPRFSGLQFPNYSSELNVNALELDDSALYLCASSSLAPTSGTTDTQYFGPGTRLTVL.